A selection of T cell receptor beta chains follows, all from one sample in a study of blood T cell repertoires in COVID-19. Libraries were prepared by immunoSEQ multiplex PCR; TCRdb keeps only in-frame clonotypes and omits some of them. The sample has roughly 100,000 clones, approximately 84% seen once. Sample: peripheral blood. The receptors come from a woman aged 55 to 70 with acute or convalescent COVID-19. Both conserved end residues are part of each CDR3. Each record gives: V gene, D gene, clone size, J gene, CDR3 DNA, CDR3 protein. D genes are given only for firm matches. Only part of the rows carry a size: once, few, many, or a class if the clone is expanded.

>TRBV4-2|-|-|TRBJ2-3
TGTGCCAGCAGCCTGAAAGAAGGCAGGGGCGGCACAGATACGCAGTATTTT
CASSLKEGRGGTDTQYF
>TRBV10-1|TRBD2|-|TRBJ2-3
TGCGCCAGCAGGGAAATAAGCGGGGGGGTTAATACGCAGTATTTT
CASREISGGVNTQYF
>TRBV4-1|TRBD2|-|TRBJ2-2
TGCGCCAGCAGCAAGGGACTAGCGGAGACAAACACCGGGGAGCTGTTTTTT
CASSKGLAETNTGELFF
>TRBV19|TRBD1|-|TRBJ1-2
TGTGCCAGTATCATACCCGGGACAGGGGATAACTATGGCTACACCTTC
CASIIPGTGDNYGYTF
>TRBV6-6|TRBD1|-|TRBJ1-6
TGTGCCAGCAGCAACCGGGACAGGGGGCTTTCACCCCTCCACTTT
CASSNRDRGLSPLHF
>TRBV4-1|TRBD1|many|TRBJ2-2
TGCGCCAGCAGCGCCGGGACAGCGAACACCGGGGAGCTGTTTTTT
CASSAGTANTGELFF
>TRBV6-1|TRBD1|-|TRBJ1-3
TGTGCCAGCAGTGAACACAGGGGTGGTGGAAACACCATATATTTT
CASSEHRGGGNTIYF
>TRBV24-1|-|-|TRBJ2-3
TGTGCCACCAGTGGGGGGACTTCCACAGATACGCAGTATTTT
CATSGGTSTDTQYF
>TRBV19|-|-|TRBJ1-2
TGTGCCAGTAGTTTGGGCAGCAACTATGGCTACACCTTC
CASSLGSNYGYTF
>TRBV2|-|few|TRBJ1-4
TGTGCCAGCAGCGGACTAGAGCGGGAAAAACTGTTTTTT
CASSGLEREKLFF
>TRBV19|TRBD1|-|TRBJ1-2
TGTGCCAGTAGTATTGGAAAATTCGACAGGGTGAATAACTATGGCTACACCTTC
CASSIGKFDRVNNYGYTF
>TRBV5-1|TRBD1|-|TRBJ1-1
TGCGCCAGCAGCTTGCGACAGGGGAACACTGAAGCTTTCTTT
CASSLRQGNTEAFF
>TRBV2|-|-|TRBJ1-5
TGTGCCAGCAGTGTCCAAGGGGATCGCAATCAGCCCCAGCATTTT
CASSVQGDRNQPQHF
>TRBV24-1|TRBD2|-|TRBJ2-5
TGTGCCACCAGTGATCCCCGGACTAGCGGGGTGATGTGGGAGACCCAGTACTTC
CATSDPRTSGVMWETQYF
>TRBV7-2|TRBD1|-|TRBJ1-5
TGTGCCAGCAGCTCGCGACAGGGTAGCAATCAGCCCCAGCATTTT
CASSSRQGSNQPQHF
>TRBV5-8|-|-|TRBJ2-2
TGTGCCAGCAGCTTGGCGATCAGCGCGAACACCGGGGAGCTGTTTTTT
CASSLAISANTGELFF
>TRBV10-2|-|-|TRBJ2-2
TGCGCCAGCTACTGGACTGTGAACACCGGGGAGCTGTTTTTT
CASYWTVNTGELFF
>TRBV5-6|TRBD2|-|TRBJ2-3
TGTGCCAGCAACCGACTAGCGGGGGGGTCTAGCACAGATACGCAGTATTTT
CASNRLAGGSSTDTQYF
>TRBV6-6|-|-|TRBJ2-7
TGTGCCAGCGGTCGACAAAGAGCCTACGAGCAGTACTTC
CASGRQRAYEQYF
>TRBV9|-|once|TRBJ1-2
TGTGCCAGCAGCGTAGCCGTCGACCGGGGGAACTATGGCTACACCTTC
CASSVAVDRGNYGYTF
>TRBV28|-|-|TRBJ2-4
TGTGCCAGCAGTTTTGGCGGGCGCTCAAACATTCAGTACTTC
CASSFGGRSNIQYF
>TRBV29-1|TRBD2|-|TRBJ2-7
TGCAGCGTCATAGCGGGAGGTCCCTACGAGCAGTACTTC
CSVIAGGPYEQYF
>TRBV5-1|-|once|TRBJ2-5
TGCGCCAGCAGCTTGGTTTCAGGGTCAAGACAAGAGACCCAGTACTTC
CASSLVSGSRQETQYF
>TRBV7-3|TRBD2|-|TRBJ2-1
TGTGCCAGCAGCTTCCGGATCGGACTAGCAACTCCAAATGAGCAGTTCTTC
CASSFRIGLATPNEQFF
>TRBV7-3|TRBD2|-|TRBJ2-7
TGTGCCAGCCCCACTCGTTACGGACTAGCGGGGGTCTACGAGCAGTACTTC
CASPTRYGLAGVYEQYF
>TRBV6-2/TRBV6-3|TRBD2|-|TRBJ2-1
TGTGCCAGCAGTTACGTATTGCTAGCGGGAGGGCTTAAATCCTACAATGAGCAGTTCTTC
CASSYVLLAGGLKSYNEQFF
>TRBV5-5|-|once|TRBJ2-7
TGTGCCAGCAGCTTGACTCTCTACGAGCAGTACTTC
CASSLTLYEQYF
>TRBV27|TRBD2|-|TRBJ2-1
TGTGCCAGCAGTCCCCGGACTAGCGGGAGTCGAAATGAGCAGTTCTTC
CASSPRTSGSRNEQFF
>TRBV2|TRBD2|-|TRBJ2-5
TGTGCCAGCAGTGGCCTAGCGGGAGGAGAGACCCAGTACTTC
CASSGLAGGETQYF
>TRBV11-2|-|-|TRBJ1-2
TGTGCCAGCAGCCCCGACGCGGGGGCCGTCGTAGATGGCTACACCTTC
CASSPDAGAVVDGYTF
>TRBV2|TRBD2|-|TRBJ2-2
TGTGCCAGCACCGACCCCGGGGGGACGAACACCGGGGAGCTGTTTTTT
CASTDPGGTNTGELFF
>TRBV2|-|-|TRBJ2-1
TGTGCCAGCCTCCGTTCAGCGCTCCGTTGGAATGAGCAGTTCTTC
CASLRSALRWNEQFF
>TRBV19|TRBD1|-|TRBJ2-1
TGTGCCAGTAGTGACCGGGACAGGGTTCGTTCTGGGCAGTTCTTC
CASSDRDRVRSGQFF
>TRBV4-1|-|-|TRBJ2-1
TGCGCCAGCAGCCAATCCGCCGAGAGCTCCTACAATGAGCAGTTCTTC
CASSQSAESSYNEQFF
>TRBV5-4|TRBD1|-|TRBJ1-4
TGTGCCAGCAGCTTGCAGGGGGCGGGGGAAAAACTGTTTTTT
CASSLQGAGEKLFF
>TRBV7-8|-|-|TRBJ2-1
TGTGCCAGCAGCTTGTGGGCCCGAGGGAGCTCCTACAATGAGCAGTTCTTC
CASSLWARGSSYNEQFF
>TRBV10-2|TRBD1|-|TRBJ1-4
TGCGCCAGCAGAAACGGACAGGGGGCGAATGAAAAACTGTTTTTT
CASRNGQGANEKLFF
>TRBV3-1/TRBV3-2|-|-|TRBJ2-2
TGTGCCAGCAGCCAGACACGAGCCGGGGAGCTGTTTTTT
CASSQTRAGELFF
>TRBV7-3|TRBD2|-|TRBJ2-1
TGTGCCAGCAGCTCCCAGAGGCTAGCGGGGAACTACAATGAGCAGTTCTTC
CASSSQRLAGNYNEQFF
>TRBV30|-|-|TRBJ1-5
TGTGCCTGGAATAGAGGGGGAGGGGGTGACAATCAGCCCCAGCATTTT
CAWNRGGGGDNQPQHF
>TRBV5-1|TRBD1|-|TRBJ2-7
TGCGCCAGCAGCTTGGACGGACAGGTTTCTTACGAGCAGTACTTC
CASSLDGQVSYEQYF
>TRBV29-1|TRBD1|-|TRBJ1-1
TGCAGCGTAGGGACAGGGATAGGCACTGAAGCTTTCTTT
CSVGTGIGTEAFF
>TRBV19|-|few|TRBJ1-4
TGTGCCAGTAGTATGAATCGCGGGGGCGACAGGTTTGAAAAACTGTTTTTT
CASSMNRGGDRFEKLFF
>TRBV5-6|TRBD2|-|TRBJ2-7
TGTGCCAGCAGCTTGGGGGGTACCCCGGGACTAGTAAACGAGCAGTACTTC
CASSLGGTPGLVNEQYF
>TRBV11-3|TRBD2|-|TRBJ2-1
TGTGCCAGCAGCCTCCCTAGCGGGGAGCAGTTCTTC
CASSLPSGEQFF
>TRBV9|TRBD1|-|TRBJ1-1
TGTGCCAGCAGCGTAGATACAGGGGGCACTGAAGCTTTCTTT
CASSVDTGGTEAFF
>TRBV5-1|-|once|TRBJ1-6
TGCGCCAGCAGGCAGGCTGACTATAATTCACCCCTCCACTTT
CASRQADYNSPLHF